Listed here is a single T cell receptor beta chain. Germline CDR1 reads MGHRA; CDR2 reads YSYEKL. V shed 3 bases, J shed 5 bases, and the junction held 6 bases outside the gene matches. This CDR3 is built from 15 residues. The data derive from a study of T cell changes during pregnancy in multiple sclerosis. Clones were read by immunoSEQ multiplex PCR, and TCRdb kept only the in-frame ones, dropping some. The sample contains some 41,000 clones, 90% of which appear only once. This TCR came from a female donor with multiple sclerosis, enrolled in a pregnancy study. The sequencing here drew on CD8+ T cells from peripheral blood mononuclear cells, taken in the first trimester of pregnancy. The chain joins TRBV4-1 to TRBJ2-5; 10 bases line up with TRBD2. CDR3 amino acids: CASSQVLAGVETQYF. Written as DNA, the CDR3 is TGCGCCAGCAGCCAGGTCCTAGCGGGAGTCGAGACCCAGTACTTC.